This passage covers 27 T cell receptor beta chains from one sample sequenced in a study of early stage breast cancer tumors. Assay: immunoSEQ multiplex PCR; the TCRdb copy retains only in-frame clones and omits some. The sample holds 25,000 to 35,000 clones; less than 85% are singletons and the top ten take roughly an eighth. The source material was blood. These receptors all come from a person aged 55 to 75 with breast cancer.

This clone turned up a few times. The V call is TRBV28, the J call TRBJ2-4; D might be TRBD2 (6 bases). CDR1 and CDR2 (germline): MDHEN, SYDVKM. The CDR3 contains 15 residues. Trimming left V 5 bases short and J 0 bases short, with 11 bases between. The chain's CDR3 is CASSASGLAKNIQYF. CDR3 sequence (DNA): TGTGCCAGCAGTGCCTCGGGACTAGCCAAAAACATTCAGTACTTC. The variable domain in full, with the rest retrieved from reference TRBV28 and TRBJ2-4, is DVKVTQSSRYLVKRTGEKVFLECVQDMDHENMFWYRQDPGLGLRLIYFSYDVKMKEKGDIPEGYSVSREKKERFSLILESASTNQTSMYLCASSASGLAKNIQYFGAGTRLSVL.

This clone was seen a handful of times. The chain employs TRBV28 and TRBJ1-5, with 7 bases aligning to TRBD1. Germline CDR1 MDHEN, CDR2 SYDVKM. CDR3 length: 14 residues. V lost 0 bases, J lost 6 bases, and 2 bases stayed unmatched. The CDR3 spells CASSLWRTGQPQHF. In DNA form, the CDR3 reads TGTGCCAGCAGTTTATGGAGGACAGGTCAGCCCCAGCATTTT.

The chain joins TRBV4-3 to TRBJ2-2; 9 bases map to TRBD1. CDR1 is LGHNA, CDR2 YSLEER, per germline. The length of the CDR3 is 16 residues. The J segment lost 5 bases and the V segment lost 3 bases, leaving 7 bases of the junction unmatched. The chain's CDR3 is CASSQGGQGLTGELFF. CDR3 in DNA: TGCGCCAGCAGCCAGGGGGGACAGGGTTTGACCGGGGAGCTGTTTTTT.

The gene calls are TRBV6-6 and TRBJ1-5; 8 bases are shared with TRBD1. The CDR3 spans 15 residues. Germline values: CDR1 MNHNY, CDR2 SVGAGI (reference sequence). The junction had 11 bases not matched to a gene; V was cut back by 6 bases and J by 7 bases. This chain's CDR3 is CASRPDRGDGQPQHF. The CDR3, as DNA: TGTGCCAGCAGGCCCGACAGGGGAGACGGGCAGCCCCAGCATTTT.

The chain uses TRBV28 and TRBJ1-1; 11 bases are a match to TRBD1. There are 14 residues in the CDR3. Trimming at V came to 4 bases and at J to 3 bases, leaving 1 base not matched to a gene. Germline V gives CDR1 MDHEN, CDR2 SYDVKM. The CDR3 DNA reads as TGTGCCAGCAGTTCGGGACAGGGGGACACTGAAGCTTTCTTT. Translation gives CASSSGQGDTEAFF. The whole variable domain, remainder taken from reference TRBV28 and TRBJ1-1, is DVKVTQSSRYLVKRTGEKVFLECVQDMDHENMFWYRQDPGLGLRLIYFSYDVKMKEKGDIPEGYSVSREKKERFSLILESASTNQTSMYLCASSSGQGDTEAFFGQGTRLTVV.

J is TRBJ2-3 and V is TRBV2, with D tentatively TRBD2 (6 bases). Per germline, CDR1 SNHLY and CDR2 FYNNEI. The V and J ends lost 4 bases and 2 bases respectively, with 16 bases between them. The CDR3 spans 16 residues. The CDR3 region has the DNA TGTGCCAGCAGTGGGCGGGCGGGACTCATCACAGATACGCAGTATTTT. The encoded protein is CASSGRAGLITDTQYF.

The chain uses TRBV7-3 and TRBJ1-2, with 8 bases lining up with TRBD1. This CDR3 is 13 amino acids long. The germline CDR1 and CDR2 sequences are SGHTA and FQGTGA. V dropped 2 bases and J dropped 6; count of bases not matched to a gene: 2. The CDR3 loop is CASSLPGGNGYTF. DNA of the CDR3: TGTGCCAGCAGCTTACCAGGGGGCAATGGCTACACCTTC.

In nucleotides, the CDR3 is TGTGCCAGTAGTATCATTAGCGGGAGGTTGACGGAGCAGTACTTC. Its translation is CASSIISGRLTEQYF. The chain carries TRBV19 and TRBJ2-7; 10 nucleotides match TRBD2. V dropped 3 bases and J dropped 7; count of bases not matched to a gene: 9. Per germline, CDR1 LNHDA and CDR2 SQIVND (reference sequence). This CDR3 has 15 residues. Full variable domain (rest looked up from reference TRBV19 and TRBJ2-7): DGGITQSPKYLFRKEGQNVTLSCEQNLNHDAMYWYRQDPGQGLRLIYYSQIVNDFQKGDIAEGYSVSREKKESFPLTVTSAQKNPTAFYLCASSIISGRLTEQYFGPGTRLTVT.

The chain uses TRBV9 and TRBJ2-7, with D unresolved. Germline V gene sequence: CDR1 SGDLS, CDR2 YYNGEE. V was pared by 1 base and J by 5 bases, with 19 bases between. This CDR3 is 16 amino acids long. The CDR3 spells CASSVSPNSNQDEQYF. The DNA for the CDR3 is TGTGCCAGCAGCGTATCCCCCAACTCAAATCAGGACGAGCAGTACTTC.

DNA for the CDR3: TGTGCCAGCAGCTTGGTTCTAGCGGGGTCGACTTTAAATGAGCAGTTCTTC. Translating it yields CASSLVLAGSTLNEQFF. This chain joins TRBV5-6 and TRBJ2-1; 9 bases are a match to TRBD2. Germline V gene sequence: CDR1 SGHDT, CDR2 YYEEEE. This CDR3 comprises 17 residues. The V segment lost 0 bases and the J segment 7 bases; nucleotides outside the gene matches: 11.

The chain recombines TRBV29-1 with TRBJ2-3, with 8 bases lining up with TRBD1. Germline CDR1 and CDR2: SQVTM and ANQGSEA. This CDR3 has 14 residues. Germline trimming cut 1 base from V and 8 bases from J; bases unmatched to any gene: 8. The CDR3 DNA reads TGCAGCGTTGAAGGACAGGGGAGACTTGGTACGCAGTATTTT. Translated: CSVEGQGRLGTQYF.

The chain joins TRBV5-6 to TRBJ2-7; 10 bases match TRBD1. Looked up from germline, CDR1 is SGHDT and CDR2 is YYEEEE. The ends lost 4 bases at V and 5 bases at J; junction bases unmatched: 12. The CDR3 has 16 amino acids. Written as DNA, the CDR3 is TGTGCCAGCAGCCCGGGACAGGGGTCTAACTTTGACGAGCAGTACTTC. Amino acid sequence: CASSPGQGSNFDEQYF.

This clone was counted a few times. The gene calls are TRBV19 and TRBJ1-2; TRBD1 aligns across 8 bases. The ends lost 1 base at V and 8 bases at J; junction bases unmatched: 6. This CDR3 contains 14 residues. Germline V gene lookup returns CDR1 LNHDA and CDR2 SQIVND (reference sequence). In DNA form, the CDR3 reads TGTGCCAGTAGTATAGCCTTGACAGGGGTCGGCTACACCTTC. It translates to CASSIALTGVGYTF. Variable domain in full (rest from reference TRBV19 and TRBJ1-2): DGGITQSPKYLFRKEGQNVTLSCEQNLNHDAMYWYRQDPGQGLRLIYYSQIVNDFQKGDIAEGYSVSREKKESFPLTVTSAQKNPTAFYLCASSIALTGVGYTFGSGTRLTVV.

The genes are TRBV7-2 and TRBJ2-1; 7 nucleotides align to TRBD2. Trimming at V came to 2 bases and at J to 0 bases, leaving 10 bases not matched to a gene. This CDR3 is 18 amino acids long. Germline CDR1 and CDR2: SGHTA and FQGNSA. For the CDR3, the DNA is TGTGCCAGCAGCTTAAGATATGGGGGAGGGCTCTCCTACAATGAGCAGTTCTTC. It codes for CASSLRYGGGLSYNEQFF.

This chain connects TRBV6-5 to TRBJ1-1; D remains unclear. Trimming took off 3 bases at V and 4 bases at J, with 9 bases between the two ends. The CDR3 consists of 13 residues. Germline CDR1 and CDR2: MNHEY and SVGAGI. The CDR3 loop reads CASSYEETTEAFF. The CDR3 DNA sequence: TGTGCCAGCAGTTATGAGGAGACCACTGAAGCTTTCTTT.

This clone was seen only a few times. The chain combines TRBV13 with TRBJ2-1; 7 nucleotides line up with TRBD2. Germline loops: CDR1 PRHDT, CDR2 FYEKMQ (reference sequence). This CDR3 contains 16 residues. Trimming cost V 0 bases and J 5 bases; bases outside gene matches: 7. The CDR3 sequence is CASSLGGGTINNEQFF. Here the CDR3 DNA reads TGTGCCAGCAGCTTAGGCGGGGGGACTATCAACAATGAGCAGTTCTTC.

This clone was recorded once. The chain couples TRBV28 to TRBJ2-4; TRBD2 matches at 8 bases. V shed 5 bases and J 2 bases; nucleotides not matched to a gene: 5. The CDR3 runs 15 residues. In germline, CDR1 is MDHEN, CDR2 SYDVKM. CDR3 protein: CASSREGLPKNIQYF. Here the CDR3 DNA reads TGTGCCAGCAGTCGGGAGGGACTACCCAAAAACATTCAGTACTTC.

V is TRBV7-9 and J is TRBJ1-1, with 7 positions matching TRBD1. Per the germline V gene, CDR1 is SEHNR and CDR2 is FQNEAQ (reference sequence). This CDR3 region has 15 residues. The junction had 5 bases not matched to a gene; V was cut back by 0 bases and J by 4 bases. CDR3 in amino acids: CASSLAGGVGTEAFF. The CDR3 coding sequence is TGTGCCAGCAGCTTAGCAGGGGGCGTGGGCACTGAAGCTTTCTTT.

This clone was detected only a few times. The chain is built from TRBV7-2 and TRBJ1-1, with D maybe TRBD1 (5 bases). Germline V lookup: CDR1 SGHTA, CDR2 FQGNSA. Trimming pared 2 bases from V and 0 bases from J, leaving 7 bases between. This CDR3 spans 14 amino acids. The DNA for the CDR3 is TGTGCCAGCAGCTTACGACAGCTGAACACTGAAGCTTTCTTT. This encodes CASSLRQLNTEAFF.

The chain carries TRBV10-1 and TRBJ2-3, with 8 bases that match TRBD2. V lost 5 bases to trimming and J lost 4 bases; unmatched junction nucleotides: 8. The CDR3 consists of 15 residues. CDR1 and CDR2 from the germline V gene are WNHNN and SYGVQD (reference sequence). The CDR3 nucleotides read TGCGCCAGCAGTACCGGTATAGCGGGGTCAGATACGCAGTATTTT. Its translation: CASSTGIAGSDTQYF.

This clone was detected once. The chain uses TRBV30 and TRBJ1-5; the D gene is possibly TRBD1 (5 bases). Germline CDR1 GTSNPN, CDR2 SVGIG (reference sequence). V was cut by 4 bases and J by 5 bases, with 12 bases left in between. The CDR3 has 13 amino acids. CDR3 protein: CAWTLDSDQPQHF. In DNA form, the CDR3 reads TGTGCCTGGACTCTAGACAGCGATCAGCCCCAGCATTTT.

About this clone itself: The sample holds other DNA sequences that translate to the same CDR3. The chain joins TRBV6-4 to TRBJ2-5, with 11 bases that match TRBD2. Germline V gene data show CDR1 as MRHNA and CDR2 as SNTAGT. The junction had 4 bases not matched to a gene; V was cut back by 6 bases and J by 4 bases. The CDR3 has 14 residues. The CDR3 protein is CASSPLAGGETQYF. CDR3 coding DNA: TGTGCCAGCAGCCCGCTAGCGGGAGGAGAGACCCAGTACTTC.

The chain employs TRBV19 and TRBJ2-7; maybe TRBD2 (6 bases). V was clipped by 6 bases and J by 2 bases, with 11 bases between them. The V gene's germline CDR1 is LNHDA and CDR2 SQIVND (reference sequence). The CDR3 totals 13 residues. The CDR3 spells CASSGDSTYEQYF. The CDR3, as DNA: TGTGCCAGTAGCGGGGACTCCACCTACGAGCAGTACTTC.

In DNA form, the CDR3 reads TGTGCCATCAGTTTTGGGACAGGGTACGAGCAGTACTTC. Translation: CAISFGTGYEQYF. V gene TRBV10-3 combines with J gene TRBJ2-7; 9 positions match TRBD1. V shed 5 bases, J shed 4 bases, and the junction held 3 bases outside the gene matches. CDR1 is ENHRY and CDR2 is SYGVKD in the germline V gene. This CDR3 has 13 amino acids.

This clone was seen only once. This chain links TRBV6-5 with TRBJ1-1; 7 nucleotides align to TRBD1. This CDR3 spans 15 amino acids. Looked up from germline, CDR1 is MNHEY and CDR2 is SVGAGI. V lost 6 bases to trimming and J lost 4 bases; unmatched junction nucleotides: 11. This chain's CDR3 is CASSLSGQARTEAFF. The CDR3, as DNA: TGTGCCAGCAGCCTTTCCGGACAGGCTCGCACTGAAGCTTTCTTT.

CDR3 amino acids: CASSRGQGNTEAFF. CDR3 nucleotide sequence: TGTGCCAGCAGCCGGGGACAGGGGAACACTGAAGCTTTCTTT. The chain recombines TRBV28 with TRBJ1-1, with 9 bases identical to TRBD1. This CDR3 has 14 amino acids. CDR1 and CDR2 (germline): MDHEN, SYDVKM. V was clipped by 6 bases and J by 1 base; unmatched bases: 3. Full variable domain (remainder filled in from reference TRBV28 and TRBJ1-1): DVKVTQSSRYLVKRTGEKVFLECVQDMDHENMFWYRQDPGLGLRLIYFSYDVKMKEKGDIPEGYSVSREKKERFSLILESASTNQTSMYLCASSRGQGNTEAFFGQGTRLTVV.

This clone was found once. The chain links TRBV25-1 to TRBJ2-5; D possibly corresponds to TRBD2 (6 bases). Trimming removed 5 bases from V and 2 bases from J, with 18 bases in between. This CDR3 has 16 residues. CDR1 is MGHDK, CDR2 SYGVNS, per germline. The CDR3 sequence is CASSRGGLRVQETQYF. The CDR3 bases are TGTGCCAGCAGTCGGGGAGGTCTTAGGGTTCAAGAGACCCAGTACTTC.